The sequence of this T cell receptor (beta chain) was determined in a study of blood T cell repertoires in COVID-19. The overall study: Material from acute and convalescent COVID-19 was sourced from the United States, Italy and Spain. From T cells, B-cell-depleted T cells, or PBMCs came the material, which was cDNA or gDNA.

Original data processing: Reference gene primer amplification gave nucleated cell count estimates. TCRdb keeps only in-frame clones here, not all; method: immunoSEQ multiplex PCR. V and J calls and clone size are those listed in that table; D and trimming were worked out from the DNA. This sample carries about 15,000 clones, approximately 78% of them seen once, and the ten largest clones take roughly 22%. CDR3 length: 17 amino acids. V lost 6 bases and J lost 0, with 19 bases in between. Germline V lookup: CDR1 SNHLY, CDR2 FYNNEI. The receptor was isolated from a man aged 60 to 69 with active or convalescent COVID-19. Sequencing was carried out using peripheral blood. The rearrangement joins TRBV2 to TRBJ2-3; a weak D match, TRBD1 (6 bases). The CDR3 protein is CASSQGTGLLSTDTQYF. The CDR3 coding sequence is TGTGCCAGCAGCCAAGGAACAGGGCTCCTCAGCACAGATACGCAGTATTTT.